This record concerns one T cell receptor beta chain sequence. The data are from a study of a mutant IDH1 vaccine in newly diagnosed glioma. V was clipped by 5 bases and J by 7 bases, with 13 bases between them. The CDR3 length is 14 residues. Germline V gene data show CDR1 as SGDLS and CDR2 as YYNGEE. Time point given: baseline, week 1 (first vaccination visit). Documented treatment: pre-vaccination baseline after standard-of-care therapy. Method: immunoSEQ multiplex PCR; TCRdb's copy keeps in-frame clones and lacks some. The repertoire holds tens of thousands of clones, with over 75% as singletons. Here the sequenced sample was PBMCs, taken from a glioma patient treated with radiotherapy, temozolomide or both. The chain couples TRBV9 to TRBJ1-6; perhaps TRBD1 as D (5 bases). The source of this sequence is a middle-aged man with glioma. Some clones in this sample may be carry-over from other donors' samples. DNA for the CDR3: TGTGCCAGCAGGAGGGACGGACAAAATTCACCCCTCCACTTT. Protein sequence: CASRRDGQNSPLHF.